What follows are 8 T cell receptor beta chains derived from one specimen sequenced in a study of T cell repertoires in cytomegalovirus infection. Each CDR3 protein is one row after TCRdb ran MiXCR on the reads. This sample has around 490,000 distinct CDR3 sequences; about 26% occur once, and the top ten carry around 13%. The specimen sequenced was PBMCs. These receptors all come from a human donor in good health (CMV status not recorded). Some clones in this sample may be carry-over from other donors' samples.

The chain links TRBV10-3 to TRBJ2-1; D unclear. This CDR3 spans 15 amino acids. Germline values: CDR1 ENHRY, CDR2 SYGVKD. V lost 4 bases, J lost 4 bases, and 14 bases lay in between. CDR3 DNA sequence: TGTGCCATCAGTGGTACGGCAGAAAGATACAATGAGCAGTTCTTC. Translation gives CAISGTAERYNEQFF.

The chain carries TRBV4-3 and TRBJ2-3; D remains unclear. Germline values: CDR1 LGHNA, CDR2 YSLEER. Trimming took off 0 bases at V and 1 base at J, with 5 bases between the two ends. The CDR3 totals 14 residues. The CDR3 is CASSQDKGTDTQYF. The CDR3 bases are TGCGCCAGCAGCCAAGACAAGGGCACAGATACGCAGTATTTT.

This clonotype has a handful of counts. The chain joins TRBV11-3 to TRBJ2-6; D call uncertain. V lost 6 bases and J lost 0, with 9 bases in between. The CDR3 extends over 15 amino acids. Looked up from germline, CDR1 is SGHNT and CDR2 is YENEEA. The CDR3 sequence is CASRYRRSGANVLTF. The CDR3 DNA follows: TGTGCCAGCAGGTATAGGCGCTCTGGGGCCAACGTCCTGACTTTC.

CDR3 region: CSARGDLGPWDGYTF. CDR3 in DNA: TGCAGTGCTAGAGGGGATTTGGGACCTTGGGATGGCTACACCTTC. The chain recombines TRBV20-1 with TRBJ1-2, with D maybe TRBD1 (5 bases). The CDR3 is 15 amino acids. V lost 1 base to trimming and J lost 6 bases, with 18 bases between them. The germline V gene has CDR1 DFQATT and CDR2 SNEGSKA (reference sequence).

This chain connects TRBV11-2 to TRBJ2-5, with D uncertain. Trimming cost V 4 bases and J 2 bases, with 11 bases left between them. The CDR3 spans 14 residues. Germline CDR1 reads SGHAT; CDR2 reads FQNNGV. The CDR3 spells CASSSNPAQETQYF. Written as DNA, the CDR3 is TGTGCCAGCAGCTCCAACCCCGCACAAGAGACCCAGTACTTC.

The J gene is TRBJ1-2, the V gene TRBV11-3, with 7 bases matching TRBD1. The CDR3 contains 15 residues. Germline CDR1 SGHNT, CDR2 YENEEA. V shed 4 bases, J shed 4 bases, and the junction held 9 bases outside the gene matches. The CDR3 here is CASSSRVGGLYGYTF. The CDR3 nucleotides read TGTGCCAGCAGCTCCCGGGTAGGGGGCCTCTATGGCTACACCTTC.

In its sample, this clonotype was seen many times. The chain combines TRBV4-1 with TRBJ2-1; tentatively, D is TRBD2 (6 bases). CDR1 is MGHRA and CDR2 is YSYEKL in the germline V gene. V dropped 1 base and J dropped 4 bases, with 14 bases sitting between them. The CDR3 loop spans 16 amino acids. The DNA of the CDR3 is TGCGCCAGCAGCCAAGGGGATCGGAGGGCTTACAATGAGCAGTTCTTC. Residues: CASSQGDRRAYNEQFF.

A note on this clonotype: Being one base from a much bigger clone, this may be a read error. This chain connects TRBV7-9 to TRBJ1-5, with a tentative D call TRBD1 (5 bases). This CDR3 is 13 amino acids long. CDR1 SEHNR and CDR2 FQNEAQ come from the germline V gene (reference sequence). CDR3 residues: CTSSLKGTQPQHF. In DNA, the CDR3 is TGTACCAGCAGCTTGAAGGGGACCCAGCCCCAGCATTTT.